This passage covers 8 T cell receptor beta chains from one sample sequenced in a study of T cells in Graves' hyperthyroidism and ophthalmopathy. It was RNA transcripts that yielded the amplified TCR beta CDR3 regions. Primed by the HTBI set, a first-round RT-PCR was run on the TCR CDR3. MiXCR, run by TCRdb on the multiplex PCR reads, gives a single entry per CDR3 protein. The sample consists of roughly 560,000 distinct CDR3 sequences, 14% to 15% of them appearing once. The source material was blood. The source of these receptors is a woman aged 40-49 years with Graves' ophthalmopathy.

Many counts were recorded for this clonotype. The chain employs TRBV19 and TRBJ2-1; 8 bases are a match to TRBD2. Looked up from germline, CDR1 is LNHDA and CDR2 is SQIVND (reference sequence). The length of the CDR3 is 15 residues. After removal of 5 bases from V and 3 bases from J, the junction contained 6 bases not matched to a gene. The CDR3 nucleotides are TGTGCCAGTAGTCCTTATAGCGGGAACTACAATGAGCAGTTCTTC. It is translated as CASSPYSGNYNEQFF.

The table lists this clonotype with many counts. This rearrangement joins TRBV28 to TRBJ1-3; TRBD1 matches at 10 bases. Germline CDR1 and CDR2: MDHEN and SYDVKM. Trimming removed 8 bases from V and 2 bases from J; junction bases left unmatched: 3. The CDR3 consists of 14 residues. CDR3 loop: CASVGTGAGNTIYF. CDR3 DNA: TGTGCCAGCGTAGGGACAGGGGCTGGAAACACCATATATTTT.

In its sample, this clonotype was seen many times. The chain couples TRBV12-3 or TRBV12-4 to TRBJ1-2, with D tentatively TRBD1 (6 bases). The CDR3 extends over 13 amino acids. Trimming cost V 5 bases and J 0 bases, with 7 bases left between them. The DNA of the CDR3 is TGTGCCAGCAGTGCAGGGGCTAACTATGGCTACACCTTC. Protein sequence: CASSAGANYGYTF.

This clonotype has ten or more counts. This chain connects TRBV12-3 or TRBV12-4 to TRBJ1-3; D perhaps matches TRBD1 (6 bases). The CDR3 sequence is 15 residues long. Deletions cut 5 bases from V and 0 bases from J, with 11 bases between. The CDR3 DNA reads as TGTGCCAGCAGTGAGGACAGAGTCTCTGGAAACACCATATATTTT. It specifies CASSEDRVSGNTIYF.

This clonotype was seen at least ten times. This chain links TRBV19 with TRBJ1-5, with 7 bases fitting TRBD1. The CDR3 loop spans 16 amino acids. Unmatched junction bases numbered 13, after V lost 8 bases and J lost 3 bases. Looked up from germline, CDR1 is LNHDA and CDR2 is SQIVND (reference sequence). This chain's CDR3 is CASAAQGQGVNQPQHF. The CDR3, as DNA: TGTGCCAGTGCCGCCCAAGGGCAGGGGGTCAATCAGCCCCAGCATTTT.

This clonotype was found a few times. The V and J genes are TRBV4-3 and TRBJ2-1, with TRBD2 matching over 7 bases. Germline V gene sequence: CDR1 LGHNA, CDR2 YSLEER. This CDR3 is 16 amino acids long. The V and J ends lost 0 bases and 5 bases, in that order; junction bases with no gene match: 7. The CDR3 DNA reads as TGCGCCAGCAGCCAAGAATGGCGGGAGCCCCACAATGAGCAGTTCTTC. It specifies CASSQEWREPHNEQFF.

In this sample, this clonotype turned up many times. CDR3 sequence: CATSDSQGAKGGEQYF. For the CDR3, the DNA is TGTGCCACCAGTGATTCCCAGGGGGCCAAAGGAGGCGAGCAGTACTTC. V usage is TRBV24-1 and J usage is TRBJ2-7; 8 bases map to TRBD1. Germline-derived CDR1 and CDR2 are KGHDR and SFDVKD. The CDR3 consists of 16 residues. Germline trimming cut 2 bases from V and 6 bases from J; bases unmatched to any gene: 11.

This clonotype was counted between two and nine times. The chain uses TRBV18 and TRBJ1-2; TRBD1 might be the D (6 bases). Per the germline V gene, CDR1 is KGHSH and CDR2 is LQKENI. CDR3 length: 15 amino acids. The V end lost 8 bases, the J end lost 8 bases, and 24 bases lay between the germline ends. The CDR3 bases are TGTGCCAGCCGCCCCGACCGGGGACACAGCAGGGGCTACACCTTC. Its protein is CASRPDRGHSRGYTF.